This is a list of T cell receptor beta chains from one sample in a study of cytomegalovirus exposure and HLA in healthy donors. Some clones are missing from TCRdb's copy, which holds only in-frame ones; the method was immunoSEQ multiplex PCR. This table holds 150,000 or so clones, 60% to 85% found once. Sequencing was performed on PBMCs. Receptors were obtained from a man between 40 and 49 years old in good health and CMV-seropositive. Both conserved end residues are part of each CDR3. The order of the fields is clone size, J gene, D gene, V gene, CDR3 protein, CDR3 DNA. D genes are given only for firm matches. Size values are once, few and many counts, or a class for expanded clones, and some rows have none.

once,TRBJ2-1,-,TRBV11-2,CASSLGGDNNEQFF,TGTGCCAGCAGCTTAGGGGGGGATAACAATGAGCAGTTCTTC
-,TRBJ2-6,-,TRBV4-1,CASSQTGGAGANVLTF,TGCGCCAGCAGCCAAACTGGAGGGGCTGGGGCCAACGTCCTGACTTTC
-,TRBJ2-7,TRBD1,TRBV7-2,CASSKDRSSSYEQYF,TGTGCCAGCAGCAAGGACAGGAGCTCCTCCTACGAGCAGTACTTC
-,TRBJ2-1,TRBD2,TRBV7-6,CASSLVGGVYNEQFF,TGTGCCAGCAGCTTAGTGGGGGGGGTGTACAATGAGCAGTTCTTC
-,TRBJ1-2,-,TRBV28,CASSLGGEGYGYTF,TGTGCCAGCAGTTTAGGGGGGGAGGGCTATGGCTACACCTTC
-,TRBJ2-3,-,TRBV11-2,CASSLNLGLATTDTQYF,TGTGCCAGCAGCCTAAACCTTGGTCTAGCGACCACAGATACGCAGTATTTT
-,TRBJ1-1,-,TRBV18,CASSPAGAGSRTEAFF,TGTGCCAGCTCACCCGCAGGGGCAGGGTCTAGGACTGAAGCTTTCTTT
-,TRBJ1-2,-,TRBV7-2,CASSSTGRGYTF,TGTGCCAGCAGCTCTACAGGTCGTGGCTACACCTTC
few,TRBJ1-1,-,TRBV7-9,CASSLAIGATEAFF,TGTGCCAGCAGCTTAGCAATAGGGGCGACTGAAGCTTTCTTT
once,TRBJ1-1,-,TRBV7-6,CASSLFPGRTEAFF,TGTGCCAGCAGCTTATTCCCAGGGCGAACTGAAGCTTTCTTT
-,TRBJ2-1,TRBD2,TRBV5-1,CASSPGGRNNEQFF,TGCGCCAGCAGCCCGGGAGGCCGCAACAATGAGCAGTTCTTC
-,TRBJ1-3,-,TRBV7-8,CASSPGSGNTIYF,TGTGCCAGCAGCCCAGGGTCAGGAAACACCATATATTTT
-,TRBJ2-3,-,TRBV5-1,CASSLAVSTDTQYF,TGCGCCAGCAGCTTAGCGGTTAGCACAGATACGCAGTATTTT
-,TRBJ1-3,TRBD1,TRBV29-1,CSGLAQGGAPIYF,TGCAGCGGCCTAGCCCAGGGGGGAGCGCCCATATATTTT
-,TRBJ2-5,TRBD1,TRBV27,CASSLEGGTGETQYF,TGTGCCAGCTCCTTGGAGGGTGGGACAGGAGAGACCCAGTACTTC
-,TRBJ1-2,TRBD1,TRBV5-1,CASSPRDRGWDGYTF,TGCGCCAGCAGCCCTCGGGACAGGGGGTGGGATGGCTACACCTTC
-,TRBJ2-1,TRBD2,TRBV10-3,CATGLAGVSGNEQFF,TGTGCCACAGGACTAGCGGGAGTTTCAGGCAATGAGCAGTTCTTC
few,TRBJ2-5,TRBD1,TRBV28,CASSLWPGTGETQYF,TGTGCCAGCAGTTTATGGCCCGGGACAGGGGAGACCCAGTACTTC
-,TRBJ2-2,TRBD1,TRBV6-1,CASTGQGNTGELFF,TGTGCCAGCACTGGACAGGGGAACACCGGGGAGCTGTTTTTT
few,TRBJ2-1,-,TRBV7-2,CASSLAGTSTYNEQFF,TGTGCCAGCAGCTTAGCCGGGACTTCGACATACAATGAGCAGTTCTTC
-,TRBJ1-3,-,TRBV6-1,CATRPGGNTIYF,TGTGCCACCCGTCCAGGGGGAAACACCATATATTTT
-,TRBJ2-1,-,TRBV6-4,CASSDGGAGNEQFF,TGTGCCAGCAGTGACGGGGGGGCTGGTAATGAGCAGTTCTTC
-,TRBJ1-5,TRBD1,TRBV2,CASSGTGGNQPQHF,TGTGCCAGCAGTGGGACAGGGGGCAATCAGCCCCAGCATTTT
once,TRBJ1-1,-,TRBV29-1,CSVVRGGGTEAFF,TGCAGCGTTGTAAGGGGAGGGGGCACTGAAGCTTTCTTT
-,TRBJ2-2,-,TRBV6-4,CASRQTLGGELFF,TGTGCCAGCAGGCAAACCCTAGGCGGGGAGCTGTTTTTT
-,TRBJ1-2,-,TRBV7-9,CASSLEGPSGVFYGYTF,TGTGCCAGCAGCTTAGAGGGCCCGAGCGGAGTTTTCTATGGCTACACCTTC
-,TRBJ2-2,-,TRBV4-1,CASSQLFGELFF,TGCGCCAGCAGCCAACTCTTCGGGGAGCTGTTTTTT
-,TRBJ2-7,TRBD2,TRBV9,CASSSEPSGRSYEQYF,TGTGCCAGCAGCTCAGAACCTAGCGGACGCTCCTACGAGCAGTACTTC
few,TRBJ1-1,TRBD1,TRBV28,CASSFPTGGFLTEAFF,TGTGCCAGCAGTTTCCCCACAGGGGGGTTTTTGACTGAAGCTTTCTTT
-,TRBJ2-7,TRBD2,TRBV11-2,CASSFGRGGPYEQYF,TGTGCCAGCAGCTTTGGGAGGGGAGGGCCCTACGAGCAGTACTTC
-,TRBJ2-7,-,TRBV7-2,CASSFQSSPLSYEQYF,TGTGCCAGCAGCTTCCAATCTTCCCCCCTCTCCTACGAGCAGTACTTC
-,TRBJ2-4,TRBD1,TRBV7-9,CASSLAVWDRENIQYF,TGTGCCAGCAGCTTAGCGGTATGGGACAGGGAAAACATTCAGTACTTC
-,TRBJ2-7,TRBD2,TRBV9,CASSVSGGTSGIEQYF,TGTGCCAGCAGCGTGAGCGGCGGGACTAGCGGGATCGAGCAGTACTTC
-,TRBJ2-5,TRBD2,TRBV5-4,CASSGPSGDYQETQYF,TGTGCCAGCAGCGGACCTAGCGGAGATTACCAAGAGACCCAGTACTTC
-,TRBJ1-3,-,TRBV4-3,CASSQVAGNTIYF,TGCGCCAGCAGCCAAGTAGCTGGAAACACCATATATTTT
-,TRBJ2-2,TRBD1,TRBV4-1,CASRDRVMNTGELFF,TGCGCCAGCCGGGACAGAGTGATGAACACCGGGGAGCTGTTTTTT
-,TRBJ2-7,TRBD1,TRBV9,CASSVEGDSSYEQYF,TGTGCCAGCAGCGTAGAAGGGGACAGCTCCTACGAGCAGTACTTC
-,TRBJ2-7,TRBD2,TRBV27,CASSLRTSENEQYF,TGTGCCAGCAGCCTTCGGACTAGCGAGAACGAGCAGTACTTC
few,TRBJ1-5,-,TRBV6-1,CASSGGLGSNQPQHF,TGTGCCAGCAGTGGGGGACTGGGGAGCAATCAGCCCCAGCATTTT
-,TRBJ2-1,TRBD2,TRBV10-3,CAISEQGLAGEFF,TGTGCCATCAGTGAGCAGGGACTAGCGGGGGAGTTCTTC
-,TRBJ1-5,-,TRBV28,CASSLVAGNQPQHF,TGTGCCAGCAGTTTGGTGGCAGGGAATCAGCCCCAGCATTTT
few,TRBJ2-2,-,TRBV7-9,CASSLIGELFF,TGTGCCAGCAGCTTAATAGGGGAGCTGTTTTTT
-,TRBJ1-1,-,TRBV6-5,CASSPPRGAAGSAFF,TGTGCCAGCAGTCCCCCGCGGGGGGCAGCGGGTTCAGCTTTCTTT
-,TRBJ2-3,-,TRBV7-2,CASSLWSLPALGDTQYF,TGTGCCAGCAGCTTATGGAGCCTCCCCGCCTTGGGAGATACGCAGTATTTT
-,TRBJ2-7,TRBD2,TRBV5-4,CASSLGGRAPYEQYF,TGTGCCAGCAGCTTAGGCGGGAGGGCGCCATACGAGCAGTACTTC
-,TRBJ2-3,-,TRBV28,CASSFPGLANTDTQYF,TGTGCCAGCAGTTTCCCCGGGCTAGCTAACACAGATACGCAGTATTTT
-,TRBJ2-1,-,TRBV9,CASSALGESYNEQFF,TGTGCCAGCAGCGCATTAGGGGAATCCTACAATGAGCAGTTCTTC
-,TRBJ2-7,-,TRBV6-1,CASSEASGTEQYF,TGTGCCAGCAGTGAAGCTTCGGGAACCGAGCAGTACTTC
-,TRBJ2-1,TRBD2,TRBV28,CASQLGGGVRNEQFF,TGTGCCAGCCAGTTAGGCGGGGGAGTTCGCAATGAGCAGTTCTTC